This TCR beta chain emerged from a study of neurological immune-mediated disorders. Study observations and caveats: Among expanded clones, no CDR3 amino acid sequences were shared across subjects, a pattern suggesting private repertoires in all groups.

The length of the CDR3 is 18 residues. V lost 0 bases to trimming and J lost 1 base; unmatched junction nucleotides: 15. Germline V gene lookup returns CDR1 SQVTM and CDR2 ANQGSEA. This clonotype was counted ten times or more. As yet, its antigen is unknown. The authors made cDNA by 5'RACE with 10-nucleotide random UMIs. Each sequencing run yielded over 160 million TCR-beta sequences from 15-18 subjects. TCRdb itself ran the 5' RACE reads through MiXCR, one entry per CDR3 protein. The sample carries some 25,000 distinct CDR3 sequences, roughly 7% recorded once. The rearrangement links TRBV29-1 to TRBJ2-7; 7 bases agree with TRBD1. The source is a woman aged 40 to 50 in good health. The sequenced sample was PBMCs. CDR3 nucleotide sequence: TGCAGCGTTGAAGATCGAGGTTTGGCAGGGGGTGGATCCTACGAGCAGTACTTC. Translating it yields CSVEDRGLAGGGSYEQYF.